This TCR beta chain originates from a study of T-cell reconstitution after alpha-beta-depleted transplantation in children. There are many counts of this clonotype. CDR3 length: 18 residues. The germline CDR1 and CDR2 sequences are LGHNA and YNFKEQ. The V and J ends lost 0 bases and 4 bases respectively, with 19 bases between them. Unique molecular identifiers tagged the TCRbeta library. TCRdb itself ran the PCR reads through MiXCR, one entry per CDR3 protein. The profile shows approximately 350,000 distinct CDR3 sequences, around 15% of them singletons. Material: PBMCs, mostly from graft donor cells, obtained 360 days after TCRalphabeta/CD19-depleted stem cell transplant. V is TRBV4-2 and J is TRBJ1-3; a possible D gene is TRBD1 (6 bases). The TCR sequence derives from a male patient under 10 years old who had a stem cell transplant for acute lymphoblastic leukemia, so the T cells may come from the graft donor. This CDR3 reads CASSQEAIYRTAGNTIYF. CDR3 bases: TGTGCCAGCAGCCAAGAAGCAATATATCGGACAGCCGGAAACACCATATATTTT.